This TCR beta chain was recovered during a study of human T cells and chemical hapten exposure (dated by TCRdb to the early 2020s). Notes on the research overall: Libraries were combined into a pool for sequencing, and differences in TCR yield between samples came mainly from small differences in library volumes within the pool. For every blood RNA sample, sequencing covered both the TCR alpha and TCR beta chains. In alopecia patients, the study followed how the peripheral blood TCR repertoire changed in vivo over primary and secondary sensitization to diphenylcyclopropenone (DPC), a hapten.

V is shortened by 0 bases, J by 1 base, and the region joining them spans 8 bases. From the germline V gene (reference sequence), CDR1 is DFQATT and CDR2 is SNEGSKA. The CDR3 runs 14 residues from the cysteine to the phenylalanine. Only CDR3 DNA remains: 42 bases, in frame from the first base. To prepare the library, 5' RACE was applied. This sample was sequenced with an Illumina MiSeq. During library preparation, unique molecular identifiers were attached to individual cDNA molecules so that TCRs could be counted quantitatively and reproducibly. Per the source publication's procedure: A median of about 87,000 TCRs per sample was observed, with a range of 23,224 to 690,600. The Decombinator software suite was used to annotate the V, J and CDR3 of the TCR reads. For PS versus PT1 abundance plots, all samples were subsampled to the same number of TCRs (28,000). TCRs were defined as expanded if absent before sensitization and observed at least eight times at the 2-week time point. Using fastp at Q25 and MiXCR, TCRdb reprocessed the public reads and kept productive beta chains. Every CDR3 protein is listed once, alongside the most common genes and DNA of its rows. The V and J calls and clone size are TCRdb's, not the authors'. Across this sample there are some 78,000 distinct CDR3 sequences, with roughly 8.4% seen only once. Of the sample, about 2.2% is held by the ten largest clones.

Total RNA was extracted from unfractionated whole blood that had been collected in Tempus Blood RNA tubes. About 5 healthy volunteers served as TCR sequencing controls and were bled at day 0, 2 weeks and 6 weeks. General conclusions and limits of the study: After repeated subsampling, the strength of the expansion versus patch-test correlation and the threshold at which it became significant changed. DPC sensitization did not change the number of TCRs with a frequency above 1 in 1000, and there was no evidence of changes in global repertoire structure.

There are a few counts of this clonotype. The antigen it binds to is not known. No much larger clone exists at a distance of one base, and base qualities are not known. This chain joins TRBV20-1 to TRBJ2-3; a weak D assignment points to TRBD2 (6 bases agree). The TCR was taken from a male donor in good health. The encoded CDR3 is CSARDPSGTDTQYF. The sequenced DNA is TGCAGTGCTAGAGATCCTAGCGGCACAGATACGCAGTATTTT.